Below, 15 T cell receptor beta chains from the same sample are listed, as sequenced in a study of shared clonotypes between healthy human individuals. Clones were read by immunoSEQ multiplex PCR, and TCRdb kept only the in-frame ones, dropping some. The table records roughly 2.5 million clones, just over 90% of them present only once. The sequencing sample was made of naive CD4+ T cells sorted from blood. Indicated subset: CD45RA+ positively selected. The source of these receptors is a man in his late teens or twenties in good health.

In regard to this clone: Other DNA sequences in this specimen translate into the identical CDR3. The chain is built from TRBV7-2 and TRBJ1-5; tentative D call: TRBD1 (6 bases). This CDR3 has 14 amino acids. V lost 5 bases to trimming and J lost 4 bases, with 12 bases between them. Germline V gene sequence: CDR1 SGHTA, CDR2 FQGNSA. Here the CDR3 DNA reads TGTGCCAGCAGCCCTGGGACACGAAATCAGCCCCAGCATTTT. As protein: CASSPGTRNQPQHF.

V and J are TRBV30 and TRBJ2-5, with TRBD2 identical over 8 bases. Germline CDR1 is GTSNPN and CDR2 is SVGIG (reference sequence). This CDR3 region has 16 residues. The V segment lost 5 bases and the J segment 4 bases; nucleotides outside the gene matches: 15. CDR3 nucleotide sequence: TGTGCCTGGGCCTCTTTAGGGCTAGCGGGCGGAGAGACCCAGTACTTC. Protein product: CAWASLGLAGGETQYF.

This clone was recorded once. CDR3 region: CASSYLGTRTYNEQFF. The DNA of the CDR3 is TGTGCCAGCAGTTACCTTGGGACTAGAACCTACAATGAGCAGTTCTTC. This chain uses TRBV6-5 with TRBJ2-1; 8 positions agree with TRBD2. Per germline, CDR1 MNHEY and CDR2 SVGAGI. Trimming removed 2 bases from V and 2 bases from J; junction bases left unmatched: 5. The length of the CDR3 is 16 residues.

This clone was counted only a few times. This sequence joins TRBV4-1 and TRBJ1-5; 7 bases fit TRBD1. With 1 base clipped from V and 7 bases from J, the junction kept 7 bases outside the gene matches. In germline, CDR1 is MGHRA, CDR2 YSYEKL. CDR3 size: 15 residues. CDR3 nucleotides: TGCGCCAGCAGCCAAGTTACAGGGGCAAGGCAGCCCCAGCATTTT. Translation: CASSQVTGARQPQHF.

As for this clone: This sample includes further DNA sequences coding for the same CDR3. The rearrangement links TRBV5-1 to TRBJ2-1; D is perhaps TRBD1 (6 bases). Per the germline V gene, CDR1 is SGHRS and CDR2 is YFSETQ. The CDR3 has 15 amino acids. Trimming took off 0 bases at V and 6 bases at J, with 13 bases between the two ends. CDR3 amino acids: CASSLGQGQGNEQFF. CDR3 in DNA: TGCGCCAGCAGCTTGGGTCAGGGGCAAGGCAATGAGCAGTTCTTC.

The chain couples TRBV30 to TRBJ1-6; D call uncertain. The CDR3 extends over 16 amino acids. Trimming left V 5 bases short and J 0 bases short, with 14 bases between. CDR1 is GTSNPN and CDR2 is SVGIG in the germline V gene (reference sequence). Written as DNA, the CDR3 is TGTGCCTGGGGAGTGGGAGGGAGCTCCTATAATTCACCCCTCCACTTT. This codes for CAWGVGGSSYNSPLHF.

V is TRBV4-3 and J is TRBJ2-7, with a tentative D call TRBD2 (5 bases). Per the germline V gene, CDR1 is LGHNA and CDR2 is YSLEER. Trimming took off 0 bases at V and 2 bases at J, with 20 bases between the two ends. This CDR3 has 18 residues. The CDR3 region is CASSQDVVAAAQAYEQYF. The CDR3 nucleotides are TGCGCCAGCAGCCAAGACGTCGTGGCAGCGGCTCAAGCCTACGAGCAGTACTTC.

The genes are TRBV28 and TRBJ1-1, with D possibly matching TRBD1 (6 bases). V shed 10 bases and J shed 0 bases, with 15 bases lying between them. Germline CDR1 MDHEN, CDR2 SYDVKM. The CDR3 spans 14 residues. CDR3: CATTGSGVNTEAFF. Here the CDR3 DNA reads TGTGCCACCACAGGGTCCGGGGTGAACACTGAAGCTTTCTTT.

This clone showed up just once. The V gene is TRBV4-1, the J gene TRBJ1-5; no definite D call. The CDR3 has 16 amino acids. Trimming stripped 0 bases from V and 3 bases from J, with 12 bases between. CDR1 and CDR2 (germline): MGHRA, YSYEKL. DNA for the CDR3: TGCGCCAGCAGCCAAGATGGCGGGGTTACCAATCAGCCCCAGCATTTT. As protein: CASSQDGGVTNQPQHF.

The chain joins TRBV5-1 to TRBJ1-5, with D possibly matching TRBD1 (5 bases). The germline V gene encodes CDR1 SGHRS and CDR2 YFSETQ. Trimming left V 0 bases short and J 1 base short, with 11 bases between. This CDR3 is 16 amino acids long. CDR3 region: CASSLDPGPSNQPQHF. CDR3 DNA: TGCGCCAGCAGCTTGGATCCAGGGCCAAGCAATCAGCCCCAGCATTTT.

This rearrangement joins TRBV10-3 to TRBJ2-2; D not certain. The CDR3 covers 14 residues. The germline V gene has CDR1 ENHRY and CDR2 SYGVKD. Trimming left V 4 bases short and J 4 bases short, with 10 bases between. The CDR3 region is CAISAAALTGELFF. For the CDR3, the DNA is TGTGCCATCAGTGCGGCTGCCCTCACCGGGGAGCTGTTTTTT.

The rearrangement uses TRBV29-1 and TRBJ1-1; TRBD1 is a possible D gene (6 bases). The ends were cut back, 6 bases at V and 3 bases at J, with 20 bases in the middle. Germline loops: CDR1 SQVTM, CDR2 ANQGSEA. The CDR3 has 15 residues. CDR3 bases: TGCAGCGTACACGGTGGAGGGGGTAGGGACACTGAAGCTTTCTTT. It specifies CSVHGGGGRDTEAFF.

The rearrangement links TRBV2 to TRBJ2-7; D may be TRBD1 (5 bases). V shed 2 bases and J shed 2 bases, with 10 bases lying between them. Germline V gene data show CDR1 as SNHLY and CDR2 as FYNNEI. The length of the CDR3 is 14 residues. The DNA of the CDR3 is TGTGCCAGCAGTGAAAGGGGTACCCCCTACGAGCAGTACTTC. This encodes CASSERGTPYEQYF.

V gene TRBV10-3 combines with J gene TRBJ2-7, with 7 bases aligning to TRBD2. Germline V lookup: CDR1 ENHRY, CDR2 SYGVKD. The V segment lost 5 bases and the J segment 4 bases; nucleotides outside the gene matches: 8. The CDR3 extends over 14 amino acids. The CDR3 DNA sequence: TGTGCCATCAGTACCGGGACTACTACTTACGAGCAGTACTTC. It yields the protein CAISTGTTTYEQYF.

The rearrangement uses TRBV5-1 and TRBJ1-5; the D is unclear. Deletions cut 0 bases from V and 0 bases from J, with 7 bases between. In germline, CDR1 is SGHRS, CDR2 YFSETQ. The CDR3 extends over 15 amino acids. The chain's CDR3 is CASSLDPVSNQPQHF. The CDR3, as DNA: TGCGCCAGCAGCTTGGACCCAGTTAGCAATCAGCCCCAGCATTTT. Drawing the rest from reference TRBV5-1 and TRBJ1-5, the complete variable domain is KAGVTQTPRYLIKTRGQQVTLSCSPISGHRSVSWYQQTPGQGLQFLFEYFSETQRNKGNFPGRFSGRQFSNSRSEMNVSTLELGDSALYLCASSLDPVSNQPQHFGDGTRLSIL.